This T cell receptor (beta chain) was sequenced for a study of blood T cell repertoires in COVID-19. Study-wide context: COVID-19 samples from acute and convalescent phases originated in the United States, Italy and Spain.

Authors' methods: How many nucleated cells were present was estimated from reference gene primer amplification. The data were produced by immunoSEQ multiplex PCR, yet TCRdb's version contains in-frame clones alone and is incomplete. V and J calls plus clone size are reproduced from that table; the DNA served to infer D and trimming. The table includes just under 350,000 clones, around 80% detected once. J lost 8 bases, V lost 7 bases, and 13 bases had no gene match. CDR1 and CDR2 from the germline V gene are SQVTM and ANQGSEA. The CDR3 contains 13 residues. The rearrangement joins TRBV29-1 to TRBJ1-1, with 7 bases that match TRBD1. This sequence was found in a man aged 25-45 years with active or convalescent COVID-19. What was sequenced was peripheral blood. The CDR3 reads CSAGTVGDWEAFF. CDR3 nucleotides: TGCAGCGCCGGGACAGTGGGGGATTGGGAAGCTTTCTTT.